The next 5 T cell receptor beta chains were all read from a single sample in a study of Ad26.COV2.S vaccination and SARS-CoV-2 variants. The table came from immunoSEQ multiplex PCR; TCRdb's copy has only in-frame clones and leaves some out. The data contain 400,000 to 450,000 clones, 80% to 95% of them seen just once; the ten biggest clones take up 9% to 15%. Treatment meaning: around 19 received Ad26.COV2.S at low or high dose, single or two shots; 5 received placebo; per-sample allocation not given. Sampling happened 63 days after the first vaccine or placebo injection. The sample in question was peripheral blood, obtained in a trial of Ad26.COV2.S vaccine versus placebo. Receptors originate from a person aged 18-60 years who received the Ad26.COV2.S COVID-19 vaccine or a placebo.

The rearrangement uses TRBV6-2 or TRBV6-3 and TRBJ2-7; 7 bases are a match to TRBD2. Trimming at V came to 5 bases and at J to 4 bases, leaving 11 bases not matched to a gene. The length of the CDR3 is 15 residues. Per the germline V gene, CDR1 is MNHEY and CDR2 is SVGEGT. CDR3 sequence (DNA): TGTGCCAGCAGTGGCCGACTCGAGCGGGGTTACGAGCAGTACTTC. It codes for CASSGRLERGYEQYF.

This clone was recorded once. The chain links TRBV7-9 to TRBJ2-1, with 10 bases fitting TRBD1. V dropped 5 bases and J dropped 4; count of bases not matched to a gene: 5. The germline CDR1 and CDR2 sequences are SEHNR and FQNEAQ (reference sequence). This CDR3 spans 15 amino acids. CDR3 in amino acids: CASSPLGQGYNEQFF. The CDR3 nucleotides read TGTGCCAGCAGCCCACTGGGACAGGGGTACAATGAGCAGTTCTTC.

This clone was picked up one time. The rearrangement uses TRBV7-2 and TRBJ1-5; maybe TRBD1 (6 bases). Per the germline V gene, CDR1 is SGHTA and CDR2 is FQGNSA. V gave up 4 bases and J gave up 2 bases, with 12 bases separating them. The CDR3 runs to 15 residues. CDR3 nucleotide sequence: TGTGCCAGCAGCTCCAACAGGGTAGGCAATCAGCCCCAGCATTTT. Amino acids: CASSSNRVGNQPQHF.

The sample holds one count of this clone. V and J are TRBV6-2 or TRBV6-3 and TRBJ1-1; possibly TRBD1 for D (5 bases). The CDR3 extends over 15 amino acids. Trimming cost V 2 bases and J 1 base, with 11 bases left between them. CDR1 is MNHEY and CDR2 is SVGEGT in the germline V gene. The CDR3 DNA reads TGTGCCAGCAGTTACGGCGGGGCCCCGAACACTGAAGCTTTCTTT. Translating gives CASSYGGAPNTEAFF.

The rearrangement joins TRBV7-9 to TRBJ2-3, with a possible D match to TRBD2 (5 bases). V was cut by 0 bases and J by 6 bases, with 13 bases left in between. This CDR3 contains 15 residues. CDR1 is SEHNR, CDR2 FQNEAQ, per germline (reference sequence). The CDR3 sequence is CASSLAGGLGDTQYF. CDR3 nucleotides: TGTGCCAGCAGCTTAGCTGGCGGGCTGGGTGATACGCAGTATTTT.